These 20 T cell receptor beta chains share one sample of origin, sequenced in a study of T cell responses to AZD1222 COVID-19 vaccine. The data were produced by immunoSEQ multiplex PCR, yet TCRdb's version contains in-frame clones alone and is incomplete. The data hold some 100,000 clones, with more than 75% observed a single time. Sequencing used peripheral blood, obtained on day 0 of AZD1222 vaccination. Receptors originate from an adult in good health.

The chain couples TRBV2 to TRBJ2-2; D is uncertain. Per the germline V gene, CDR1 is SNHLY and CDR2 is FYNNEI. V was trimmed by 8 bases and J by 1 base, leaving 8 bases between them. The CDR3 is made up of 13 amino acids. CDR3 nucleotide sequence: TGTGCCAGCGCTAGATTGAACACCGGGGAGCTGTTTTTT. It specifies CASARLNTGELFF.

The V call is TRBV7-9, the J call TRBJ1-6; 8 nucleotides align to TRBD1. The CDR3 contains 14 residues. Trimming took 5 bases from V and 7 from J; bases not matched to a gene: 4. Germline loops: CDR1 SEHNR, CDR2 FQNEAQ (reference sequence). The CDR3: CASSRDRQNSPLHF. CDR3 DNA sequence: TGTGCCAGCAGCCGGGACAGGCAAAATTCACCCCTCCACTTT.

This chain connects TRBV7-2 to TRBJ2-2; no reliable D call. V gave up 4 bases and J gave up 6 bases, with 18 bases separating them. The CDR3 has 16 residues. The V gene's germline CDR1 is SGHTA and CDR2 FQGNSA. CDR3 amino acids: CASSYRTLFPAGELFF. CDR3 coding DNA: TGTGCCAGCAGCTACCGGACCCTCTTCCCGGCCGGGGAGCTGTTTTTT.

The DNA for the CDR3 is TGTGCCAGTAGCCGTTCGAGGGACAGGGGCCGACCAGTCCACTTT. The encoded protein is CASSRSRDRGRPVHF. The chain carries TRBV19 and TRBJ1-6, with TRBD1 identical over 10 bases. The J segment lost 17 bases and the V segment lost 6 bases, leaving 16 bases of the junction unmatched. Germline V gives CDR1 LNHDA, CDR2 SQIVND (reference sequence). This CDR3 contains 15 residues. The variable domain in full, completed from reference TRBV19 and TRBJ1-6, reads DGGITQSPKYLFRKEGQNVTLSCEQNLNHDAMYWYRQDPGQGLRLIYYSQIVNDFQKGDIAEGYSVSREKKESFPLTVTSAQKNPTAFYLCASSRSRDRGRPVHFGNGTRLTVT.

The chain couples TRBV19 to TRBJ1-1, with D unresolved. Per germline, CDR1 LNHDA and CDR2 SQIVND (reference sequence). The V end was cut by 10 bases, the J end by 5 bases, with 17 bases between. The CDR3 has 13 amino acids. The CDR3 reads CATQGRRGTEAFF. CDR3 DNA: TGTGCCACCCAAGGCCGGCGTGGGACTGAAGCTTTCTTT.

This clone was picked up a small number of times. CDR3 sequence reads: CASSYGGTGSGYTF. CDR3 bases: TGCGCCAGCAGCTATGGCGGGACAGGGTCCGGCTACACCTTC. The V gene is TRBV4-3, the J gene TRBJ1-2, with TRBD1 identical over 9 bases. The V gene's germline CDR1 is LGHNA and CDR2 YSLEER. With V trimmed by 5 bases and J by 8 bases, 9 bases remained unmatched. The CDR3 length is 14 residues.

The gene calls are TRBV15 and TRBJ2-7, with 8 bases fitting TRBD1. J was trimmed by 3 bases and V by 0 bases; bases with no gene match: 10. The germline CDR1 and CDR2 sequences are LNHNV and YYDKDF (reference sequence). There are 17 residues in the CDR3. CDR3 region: CATSRDRGRGRIYEQYF. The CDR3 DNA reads TGTGCCACCAGCAGAGATCGGGGCAGGGGGCGCATCTACGAGCAGTACTTC.

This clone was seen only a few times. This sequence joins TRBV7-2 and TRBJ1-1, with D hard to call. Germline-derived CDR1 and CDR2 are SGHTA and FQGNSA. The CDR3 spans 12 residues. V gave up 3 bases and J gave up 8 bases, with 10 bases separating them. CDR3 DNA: TGTGCCAGCAGCTTGCGGGCAGCAGAAGCTTTCTTT. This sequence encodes CASSLRAAEAFF. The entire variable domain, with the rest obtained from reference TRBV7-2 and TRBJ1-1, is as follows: GAGVSQSPSNKVTEKGKDVELRCDPISGHTALYWYRQSLGQGLEFLIYFQGNSAPDKSGLPSDRFSAERTGGSVSTLTIQRTQQEDSAVYLCASSLRAAEAFFGQGTRLTVV.

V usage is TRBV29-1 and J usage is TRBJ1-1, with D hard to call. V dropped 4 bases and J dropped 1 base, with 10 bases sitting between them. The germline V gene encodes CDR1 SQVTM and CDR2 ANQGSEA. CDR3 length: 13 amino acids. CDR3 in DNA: TGCAGCGTTGGACCTAATGGGAACACTGAAGCTTTCTTT. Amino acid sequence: CSVGPNGNTEAFF.

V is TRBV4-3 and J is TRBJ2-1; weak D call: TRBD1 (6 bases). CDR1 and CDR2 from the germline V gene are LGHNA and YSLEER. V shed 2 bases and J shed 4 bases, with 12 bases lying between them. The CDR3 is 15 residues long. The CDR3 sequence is CASSQNLGQYNEQFF. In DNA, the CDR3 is TGCGCCAGCAGCCAAAATCTAGGACAGTACAATGAGCAGTTCTTC.

The CDR3 bases are TGCGCCAGCAGCTTGGCCCCAGGAAACTCCTACGAGCAGTACTTC. Translated: CASSLAPGNSYEQYF. The genes are TRBV5-1 and TRBJ2-7; D is ambiguous. Germline V gene sequence: CDR1 SGHRS, CDR2 YFSETQ. This CDR3 is 15 amino acids long. V gave up 0 bases and J gave up 0 bases, with 10 bases separating them.

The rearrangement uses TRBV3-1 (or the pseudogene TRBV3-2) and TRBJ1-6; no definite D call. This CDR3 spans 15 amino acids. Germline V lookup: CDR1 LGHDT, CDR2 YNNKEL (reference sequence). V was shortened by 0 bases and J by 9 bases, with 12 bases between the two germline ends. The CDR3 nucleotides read TGTGCCAGCAGCCAAGATCATCGGAAGGGTTCACCCCTCCACTTT. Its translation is CASSQDHRKGSPLHF.

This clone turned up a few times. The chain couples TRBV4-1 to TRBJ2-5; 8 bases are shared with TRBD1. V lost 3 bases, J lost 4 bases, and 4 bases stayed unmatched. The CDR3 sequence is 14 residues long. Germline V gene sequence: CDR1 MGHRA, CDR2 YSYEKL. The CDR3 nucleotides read TGCGCCAGCAGCCACAGGGGGACAGGAGAGACCCAGTACTTC. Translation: CASSHRGTGETQYF.

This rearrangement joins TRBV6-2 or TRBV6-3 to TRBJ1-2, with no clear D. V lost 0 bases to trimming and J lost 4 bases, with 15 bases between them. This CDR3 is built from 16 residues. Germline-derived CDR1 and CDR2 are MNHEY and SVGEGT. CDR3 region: CASSYSKDWLGYGYTF. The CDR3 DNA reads TGTGCCAGCAGTTACTCGAAAGACTGGCTGGGCTATGGCTACACCTTC.

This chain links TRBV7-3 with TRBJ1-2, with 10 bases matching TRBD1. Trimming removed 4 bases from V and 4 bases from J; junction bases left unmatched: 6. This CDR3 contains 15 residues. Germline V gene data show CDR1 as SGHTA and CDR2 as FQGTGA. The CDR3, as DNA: TGTGCCAGCAGCTCCGGGACAGGGGACCTCTATGGCTACACCTTC. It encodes CASSSGTGDLYGYTF.

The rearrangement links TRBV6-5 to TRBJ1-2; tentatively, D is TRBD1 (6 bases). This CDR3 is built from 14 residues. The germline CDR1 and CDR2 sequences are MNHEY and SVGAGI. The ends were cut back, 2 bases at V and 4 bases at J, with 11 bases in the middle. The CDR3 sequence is CASSYAGARYGYTF. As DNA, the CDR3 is TGTGCCAGCAGTTACGCAGGGGCACGCTATGGCTACACCTTC.

The chain's CDR3 is CASGRGNNQPQHF. The CDR3 bases are TGTGCCAGCGGGAGGGGGAATAATCAGCCCCAGCATTTT. The rearrangement links TRBV18 to TRBJ1-5; a weak D match, TRBD1 (6 bases). This CDR3 has 13 residues. The V end lost 8 bases, the J end lost 4 bases, and 12 bases lay between the germline ends. The V gene's germline CDR1 is KGHSH and CDR2 LQKENI.

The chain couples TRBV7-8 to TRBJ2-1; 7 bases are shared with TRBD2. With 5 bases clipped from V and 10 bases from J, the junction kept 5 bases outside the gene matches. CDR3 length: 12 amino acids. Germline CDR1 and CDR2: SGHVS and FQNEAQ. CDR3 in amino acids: CASSVSLAEQFF. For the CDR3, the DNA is TGTGCCAGCAGCGTCTCACTAGCGGAGCAGTTCTTC.

Here the CDR3 reads CATRTGLGGYTF. The CDR3 DNA is TGTGCCACCAGGACAGGGCTGGGTGGCTACACCTTC. The rearrangement joins TRBV10-3 to TRBJ1-2, with TRBD1 matching 8 bases. V shed 10 bases, J shed 7 bases, and the junction held 8 bases outside the gene matches. This CDR3 has 12 amino acids. Germline CDR1 and CDR2: ENHRY and SYGVKD.

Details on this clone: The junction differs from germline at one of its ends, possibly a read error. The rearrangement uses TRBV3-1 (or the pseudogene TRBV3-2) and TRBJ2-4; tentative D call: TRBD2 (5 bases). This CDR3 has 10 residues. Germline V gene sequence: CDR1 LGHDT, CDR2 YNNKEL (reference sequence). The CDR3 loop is CASSHRGPDF. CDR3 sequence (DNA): TGTGCCAGCAGCCACCGGGGTCCGGACTTC.